The 18 T cell receptor beta chains reported below all come from one sample, sequenced in a study of blood T cell repertoires in COVID-19. Profiled with immunoSEQ multiplex PCR; TCRdb holds only in-frame clones, not every one. The repertoire holds around 250,000 clones, with about four fifths as singletons. Sequencing was carried out using PBMCs or T cells enriched from blood (not recorded which). These receptors were obtained from a man aged 50 or older who had recovered from COVID-19.

J is TRBJ2-1 and V is TRBV4-2; 10 bases are a match to TRBD2. V lost 4 bases, J lost 2 bases, and 11 bases stayed unmatched. Germline CDR1 and CDR2: LGHNA and YNFKEQ. The CDR3 loop spans 18 amino acids. CDR3 loop: CASSLSTLAGGPYNEQFF. The CDR3 DNA reads TGTGCCAGCAGCCTCTCCACTTTAGCGGGGGGTCCCTACAATGAGCAGTTCTTC.

This chain links TRBV9 with TRBJ2-1, with TRBD2 matching 10 bases. The CDR3 consists of 20 residues. V shed 4 bases, J shed 2 bases, and the junction held 18 bases outside the gene matches. From germline, CDR1 is SGDLS and CDR2 YYNGEE. The CDR3 here is CASSPPWGKRGGGTYNEQFF. DNA for the CDR3: TGTGCCAGCAGCCCCCCGTGGGGGAAGCGGGGGGGAGGGACCTACAATGAGCAGTTCTTC.

This clone occurred once. The chain carries TRBV3-1 (or the pseudogene TRBV3-2) and TRBJ1-2, with 12 positions matching TRBD1. The length of the CDR3 is 14 residues. V shed 4 bases and J 5 bases; nucleotides not matched to a gene: 2. Germline CDR1 and CDR2: LGHDT and YNNKEL (reference sequence). CDR3 in DNA: TGTGCCAGCAGCCTGGGACAGGGGGCATATGGCTACACCTTC. This codes for CASSLGQGAYGYTF.

This clone was seen once. The chain carries TRBV4-2 and TRBJ2-7, with TRBD2 matching over 10 bases. Germline V gene lookup returns CDR1 LGHNA and CDR2 YNFKEQ. J gave up 4 bases and V 5 bases, and 11 bases lay outside the gene matches. The CDR3 is made up of 16 amino acids. CDR3 DNA: TGTGCCAGCAGCGAAGGTGGTCTAGCGGGAGTATACGAGCAGTACTTC. It translates to CASSEGGLAGVYEQYF.

This clone has a handful of counts. The chain employs TRBV27 and TRBJ1-6; 7 nucleotides line up with TRBD1. Germline CDR1 is MNHEY and CDR2 is SMNVEV (reference sequence). This CDR3 comprises 19 residues. The V segment lost 6 bases and the J segment 8 bases; nucleotides outside the gene matches: 22. DNA for the CDR3: TGTGCCAGCAGCGGGACCGGGAACGCAGGACAGGTAAGAGATTCACCCCTCCACTTT. Translating gives CASSGTGNAGQVRDSPLHF.

This clone was found a few times. The chain carries TRBV28 and TRBJ1-4; TRBD1 is a possible D gene (6 bases). V lost 7 bases and J lost 7, with 13 bases in between. The length of the CDR3 is 13 residues. Per the germline V gene, CDR1 is MDHEN and CDR2 is SYDVKM. CDR3 nucleotide sequence: TGTGCCAGCAATCCCCAGGGGCCTGAAAAACTGTTTTTT. It translates to CASNPQGPEKLFF.

The genes are TRBV9 and TRBJ1-5, with TRBD1 identical over 7 bases. Losses at the gene ends were 3 bases for V and 4 bases for J; bases not matched to a gene: 7. Germline V gene data show CDR1 as SGDLS and CDR2 as YYNGEE. The CDR3 runs to 15 residues. The CDR3 here is CASSGYGTVNQPQHF. The CDR3 DNA sequence: TGTGCCAGCAGCGGATACGGGACAGTAAATCAGCCCCAGCATTTT.

V and J are TRBV5-1 and TRBJ2-5, with TRBD1 identical over 8 bases. There are 16 residues in the CDR3. J lost 4 bases, V lost 1 base, and 9 bases had no gene match. CDR1 is SGHRS and CDR2 is YFSETQ in the germline V gene. CDR3 nucleotides: TGCGCCAGCAGCTTGCAGGGACAGGCCCAAGTAGAGACCCAGTACTTC. Amino acids: CASSLQGQAQVETQYF.

The chain has TRBV15 and TRBJ1-1, with D perhaps matching TRBD1 (6 bases). Germline CDR1 LNHNV, CDR2 YYDKDF (reference sequence). Deletions cut 2 bases from V and 1 base from J, with 8 bases between. The CDR3 contains 14 residues. The DNA for the CDR3 is TGTGCCACCAGCAGACAGGGGTCGAACACTGAAGCTTTCTTT. Translated: CATSRQGSNTEAFF.

Only a few counts were recorded for this clone. This rearrangement joins TRBV27 to TRBJ2-7, with D maybe TRBD2 (6 bases). The CDR3 totals 15 residues. The V gene lost 7 bases and the J gene lost 3 bases, with 19 bases spanning the gap. Germline V gene sequence: CDR1 MNHEY, CDR2 SMNVEV (reference sequence). The CDR3 protein is CASIANEGRIYEQYF. The CDR3, as DNA: TGTGCCAGCATCGCCAACGAGGGGAGGATCTACGAGCAGTACTTC.

The V call is TRBV6-5, the J call TRBJ1-3, with D possibly being TRBD1 (5 bases). V was cut by 6 bases and J by 1 base, with 10 bases left in between. The CDR3 contains 14 residues. From germline, CDR1 is MNHEY and CDR2 SVGAGI. The CDR3: CASRRQISGNTIYF. CDR3 nucleotides: TGTGCCAGCAGGAGACAGATTTCTGGAAACACCATATATTTT.

The chain couples TRBV7-9 to TRBJ1-1; no clear D gene. This CDR3 has 14 residues. V lost 4 bases and J 0 bases, leaving 9 bases between the germline ends. Germline CDR1 reads SEHNR; CDR2 reads FQNEAQ (reference sequence). CDR3 DNA sequence: TGTGCCAGCAGCTCCGCCACAATGAACACTGAAGCTTTCTTT. Its protein is CASSSATMNTEAFF.

This clone turned up a few times. J is TRBJ1-5 and V is TRBV5-4, with TRBD1 as a possible D gene (5 bases). The V and J ends lost 3 bases and 7 bases respectively, with 17 bases between them. The CDR3 contains 15 residues. Per the germline V gene, CDR1 is SGHNT and CDR2 is YYREEE (reference sequence). The CDR3 DNA sequence: TGTGCCAGCAGCTCCAGGGTTGACGGCATCCAGCCCCAGCATTTT. Translating gives CASSSRVDGIQPQHF.

The gene calls are TRBV9 and TRBJ1-3; D call uncertain. CDR1 and CDR2 (germline): SGDLS, YYNGEE. The CDR3 runs to 14 residues. The V end was cut by 7 bases, the J end by 0 bases, with 11 bases between. The DNA of the CDR3 is TGTGCCAGCCGGGGAAGTGGCTCTGGAAACACCATATATTTT. Protein product: CASRGSGSGNTIYF.

The chain employs TRBV28 and TRBJ2-7; weak D call: TRBD1 (5 bases). With 3 bases removed from V and 11 bases from J, the gap between germline ends came to 14 bases. Germline V lookup: CDR1 MDHEN, CDR2 SYDVKM. CDR3 length: 12 amino acids. The chain's CDR3 is CASSLGAGRKYF. In nucleotides, the CDR3 is TGTGCCAGCAGTTTGGGCGCAGGGCGCAAGTACTTC.

V is TRBV3-1 (or the pseudogene TRBV3-2) and J is TRBJ1-6; TRBD1 agrees at 7 bases. V trimming: 4 bases; J trimming: 0 bases; junction bases outside the gene matches: 6. The germline CDR1 and CDR2 sequences are LGHDT and YNNKEL (reference sequence). The CDR3 length is 17 residues. The CDR3 DNA reads as TGTGCCAGCAGCCCTAGACAGGGAAGCTCCTATAATTCACCCCTCCACTTT. This codes for CASSPRQGSSYNSPLHF.

The V call is TRBV18, the J call TRBJ1-5; no clear D. Germline assignment: CDR1 KGHSH and CDR2 LQKENI. The CDR3 extends over 13 amino acids. The V gene lost 2 bases and the J gene lost 7 bases, with 9 bases spanning the gap. The CDR3 region has the DNA TGTGCCAGCTCACCAGGAGGTGGGCAGCCCCAGCATTTT. Protein product: CASSPGGGQPQHF. The entire variable domain, with the rest obtained from reference TRBV18 and TRBJ1-5, is as follows: NAGVMQNPRHLVRRRGQEARLRCSPMKGHSHVYWYRQLPEEGLKFMVYLQKENIIDESGMPKERFSAEFPKEGPSILRIQQVVRGDSAAYFCASSPGGGQPQHFGDGTRLSIL.

This chain links TRBV6-5 with TRBJ2-7; D not resolved. The CDR3 contains 14 residues. With 10 bases removed from V and 1 base from J, the gap between germline ends came to 17 bases. Germline V gene lookup returns CDR1 MNHEY and CDR2 SVGAGI. CDR3 sequence (DNA): TGTGCCACCGGGTGGAGCGCTGAATCCTACGAGCAGTACTTC. Translation gives CATGWSAESYEQYF.